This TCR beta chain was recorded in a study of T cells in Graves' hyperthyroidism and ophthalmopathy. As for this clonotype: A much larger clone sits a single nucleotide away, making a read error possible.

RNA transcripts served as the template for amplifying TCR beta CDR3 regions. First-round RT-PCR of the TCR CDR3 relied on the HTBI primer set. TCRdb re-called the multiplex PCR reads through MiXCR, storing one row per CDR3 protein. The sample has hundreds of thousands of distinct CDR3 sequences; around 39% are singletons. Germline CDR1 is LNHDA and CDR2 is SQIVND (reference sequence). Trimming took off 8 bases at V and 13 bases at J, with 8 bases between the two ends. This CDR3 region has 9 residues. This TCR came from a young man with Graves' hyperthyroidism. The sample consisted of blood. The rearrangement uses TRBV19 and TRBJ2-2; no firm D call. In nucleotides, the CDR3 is TGTGCCAGTTTCTGTGGGCTGTTTTTT. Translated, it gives CASFCGLFF.